Presented here are 32 T cell receptor beta chains from one specimen sequenced in a study of blood T cell repertoires in COVID-19. Method: immunoSEQ multiplex PCR; TCRdb's copy keeps in-frame clones and lacks some. The sample shows under 350,000 clones, around 85% of them seen only once. The material sequenced was PBMCs or T cells enriched from blood (not recorded which). Every receptor here comes from a woman in her thirties or forties with acute COVID-19.

The chain has TRBV9 and TRBJ2-5; tentative D call: TRBD2 (5 bases). CDR3 size: 13 residues. CDR1 is SGDLS, CDR2 YYNGEE, per germline. Trimming stripped 4 bases from V and 5 bases from J, with 12 bases between. CDR3 DNA sequence: TGTGCCAGCAGCCCCTTGGAGGCGGAGACCCAGTACTTC. Its protein product is CASSPLEAETQYF.

This clone was seen only a few times. This chain links TRBV7-2 with TRBJ2-1; 8 nucleotides line up with TRBD1. CDR3 size: 15 residues. V shed 4 bases and J 12 bases; nucleotides not matched to a gene: 14. The germline gives CDR1 SGHTA, CDR2 FQGNSA. This chain's CDR3 is CASSSSGTGYLGQFF. CDR3 sequence (DNA): TGTGCCAGCAGCTCCTCCGGGACAGGTTATTTGGGGCAGTTCTTC.

The CDR3 protein is CASSSGPRRGQPQHF. The CDR3 nucleotides are TGTGCCAGCAGTTCGGGACCCCGGCGGGGTCAGCCCCAGCATTTT. The rearrangement links TRBV6-5 to TRBJ1-5; a possible D gene is TRBD1 (5 bases). Germline assignment: CDR1 MNHEY and CDR2 SVGAGI. This CDR3 is 15 amino acids long. Trimming removed 4 bases from V and 6 bases from J, with 16 bases in between.

This chain joins TRBV9 and TRBJ1-1; D perhaps matches TRBD1 (6 bases). Trimming stripped 3 bases from V and 4 bases from J, with 10 bases between. The CDR3 loop spans 13 amino acids. Germline assignment: CDR1 SGDLS and CDR2 YYNGEE. The CDR3 nucleotides are TGTGCCAGCAGCGGAACAGGGACCACTGAAGCTTTCTTT. The encoded protein is CASSGTGTTEAFF.

The rearrangement uses TRBV19 and TRBJ2-1; 8 nucleotides line up with TRBD2. The length of the CDR3 is 15 residues. CDR1 LNHDA and CDR2 SQIVND come from the germline V gene (reference sequence). The trim removed 3 bases at V and 7 bases at J, leaving 8 bases unmatched. The CDR3 spells CASSIFTGGDNEQFF. The CDR3 DNA reads as TGTGCCAGTAGTATTTTTACGGGGGGGGATAATGAGCAGTTCTTC.

V gene TRBV19 combines with J gene TRBJ1-4; 7 positions match TRBD1. This CDR3 is 17 amino acids long. Trimming took 4 bases from V and 4 from J; bases not matched to a gene: 12. From germline, CDR1 is LNHDA and CDR2 SQIVND (reference sequence). The CDR3 here is CASSSPFAGQYNEKLFF. In DNA form, the CDR3 reads TGTGCCAGTAGTAGCCCTTTCGCGGGACAGTATAATGAAAAACTGTTTTTT. The whole variable domain, filled in from reference TRBV19 and TRBJ1-4, reads DGGITQSPKYLFRKEGQNVTLSCEQNLNHDAMYWYRQDPGQGLRLIYYSQIVNDFQKGDIAEGYSVSREKKESFPLTVTSAQKNPTAFYLCASSSPFAGQYNEKLFFGSGTQLSVL.

This clone has a handful of counts. This chain connects TRBV20-1 to TRBJ1-2; D is perhaps TRBD1 (5 bases). The V gene's germline CDR1 is DFQATT and CDR2 SNEGSKA (reference sequence). Trimming took 3 bases from V and 8 from J, leaving 10 bases between them. This CDR3 region has 11 residues. This CDR3 reads CSASGPGGYTF. CDR3 DNA: TGCAGTGCTAGTGGACCAGGGGGCTACACCTTC.

This chain joins TRBV2 and TRBJ2-7; 8 bases agree with TRBD2. This CDR3 is built from 15 residues. Germline loops: CDR1 SNHLY, CDR2 FYNNEI. After removal of 5 bases from V and 7 bases from J, the junction contained 13 bases not matched to a gene. The CDR3 loop reads CASSSGGPNRGEQYF. The CDR3 bases are TGTGCCAGCAGTTCGGGGGGGCCCAATAGGGGTGAGCAGTACTTC.

The chain couples TRBV19 to TRBJ2-1; 10 nucleotides align to TRBD2. This CDR3 region has 14 residues. The germline gives CDR1 LNHDA, CDR2 SQIVND (reference sequence). The V gene end was trimmed by 6 bases and the J gene end by 3 bases; junction bases not matched to a gene: 2. Here the CDR3 reads CASRLAGYYNEQFF. CDR3 coding DNA: TGTGCCAGTAGACTAGCGGGGTACTACAATGAGCAGTTCTTC.

The chain couples TRBV5-1 to TRBJ2-1; 8 bases align to TRBD2. J gave up 0 bases and V 0 bases, and 8 bases lay outside the gene matches. The germline gives CDR1 SGHRS, CDR2 YFSETQ. The CDR3 runs 18 residues. The chain's CDR3 is CASSLAITSGASYNEQFF. The CDR3, as DNA: TGCGCCAGCAGCTTGGCCATAACTAGCGGCGCCTCCTACAATGAGCAGTTCTTC.

The CDR3 sequence is CASSYVYNQPQHF. CDR3 in DNA: TGTGCCAGCAGCTATGTTTATAATCAGCCCCAGCATTTT. The chain carries TRBV6-5 and TRBJ1-5; D uncertain. The CDR3 covers 13 residues. The germline V gene has CDR1 MNHEY and CDR2 SVGAGI. Deletions cut 6 bases from V and 4 bases from J, with 10 bases between.

V is TRBV4-2 and J is TRBJ2-7; 7 nucleotides agree with TRBD1. Germline V gene sequence: CDR1 LGHNA, CDR2 YNFKEQ. The CDR3 contains 15 residues. V was pared by 4 bases and J by 6 bases, with 12 bases of the junction left unmatched. The CDR3 nucleotides are TGTGCCAGCAGCCTAGGGATGGGACAGCTTGGCGAGCAGTACTTC. It translates to CASSLGMGQLGEQYF.

The chain recombines TRBV29-1 with TRBJ2-4; TRBD2 matches at 9 bases. This CDR3 comprises 16 residues. The J segment lost 2 bases and the V segment lost 6 bases, leaving 11 bases of the junction unmatched. Germline CDR1 SQVTM, CDR2 ANQGSEA. The CDR3, as DNA: TGCAGCGTCACCGCACCGGGACTAGCTTCCAAAAACATTCAGTACTTC. The encoded protein is CSVTAPGLASKNIQYF.

Only one count was recorded for this clone. The genes are TRBV7-3 and TRBJ1-6; unclear D gene. The CDR3 covers 13 residues. Germline V gene sequence: CDR1 SGHTA, CDR2 FQGTGA. V was shortened by 0 bases and J by 7 bases, with 4 bases between the two germline ends. DNA for the CDR3: TGTGCCAGCAGCTTAACCCAGAATTCACCCCTCCACTTT. As protein: CASSLTQNSPLHF.

Here the CDR3 reads CASSYSRLGHQPQHF. DNA of the CDR3: TGTGCCAGCAGTTATTCCAGGTTGGGCCATCAGCCCCAGCATTTT. The chain is built from TRBV6-2 or TRBV6-3 and TRBJ1-5; D is undetermined. This CDR3 has 15 amino acids. V lost 3 bases to trimming and J lost 5 bases, with 14 bases between them. Per germline, CDR1 MNHEY and CDR2 SVGEGT.

The chain carries TRBV5-4 and TRBJ1-2, with TRBD1 as a possible D gene (6 bases). Looked up from germline, CDR1 is SGHNT and CDR2 is YYREEE (reference sequence). CDR3 length: 14 residues. Trimming shortened V by 4 bases and J by 4 bases, and 14 bases separated the two germline ends. This CDR3 reads CASSLSQGTYGYTF. CDR3 DNA: TGTGCCAGCAGCCTCAGTCAGGGGACCTATGGCTACACCTTC. Full variable domain (remainder filled in from reference TRBV5-4 and TRBJ1-2): ETGVTQSPTHLIKTRGQQVTLRCSSQSGHNTVSWYQQALGQGPQFIFQYYREEENGRGNFPPRFSGLQFPNYSSELNVNALELDDSALYLCASSLSQGTYGYTFGSGTRLTVV.

The V and J genes are TRBV15 and TRBJ1-3; D gene uncertain. CDR1 and CDR2 from the germline V gene are LNHNV and YYDKDF (reference sequence). This CDR3 comprises 16 residues. The V and J ends lost 0 bases and 7 bases respectively, with 16 bases between them. CDR3 amino acids: CATSRDPQRGNNTIYF. The CDR3 nucleotides read TGTGCCACCAGCAGAGATCCTCAGAGAGGGAATAACACCATATATTTT.

The sample holds a few counts of this clone. The chain employs TRBV28 and TRBJ1-2; 7 bases are a match to TRBD1. V trimming: 7 bases; J trimming: 7 bases; junction bases outside the gene matches: 9. This CDR3 contains 13 residues. Germline V gives CDR1 MDHEN, CDR2 SYDVKM. The DNA for the CDR3 is TGTGCCAGCACCCGGGACAGTCGGAGTGGCTACACCTTC. Its translation is CASTRDSRSGYTF.

The chain has TRBV28 and TRBJ2-7; possible D gene TRBD1, 5 bases. Trimming removed 4 bases at V and 3 bases at J, with 13 bases between. Germline V gives CDR1 MDHEN, CDR2 SYDVKM. The CDR3 consists of 14 residues. The CDR3 DNA reads as TGTGCCAGCAGTTCCCCAGACAGAGACTACGAGCAGTACTTC. This sequence encodes CASSSPDRDYEQYF. The variable domain in full, completed from reference TRBV28 and TRBJ2-7, reads DVKVTQSSRYLVKRTGEKVFLECVQDMDHENMFWYRQDPGLGLRLIYFSYDVKMKEKGDIPEGYSVSREKKERFSLILESASTNQTSMYLCASSSPDRDYEQYFGPGTRLTVT.

The chain employs TRBV18 and TRBJ1-1; a possible D gene is TRBD1 (5 bases). Per the germline V gene, CDR1 is KGHSH and CDR2 is LQKENI. Deletions cut 3 bases from V and 5 bases from J, with 10 bases between. The CDR3 is 13 residues long. CDR3 coding DNA: TGTGCCAGCTCACCTATTCAGGGAACTGAAGCTTTCTTT. This translates into CASSPIQGTEAFF.

This chain connects TRBV7-2 to TRBJ2-5, with 10 positions matching TRBD2. Germline CDR1 and CDR2: SGHTA and FQGNSA. CDR3 length: 16 amino acids. Trimming took 0 bases from V and 2 from J; bases not matched to a gene: 3. Written as DNA, the CDR3 is TGTGCCAGCAGCTTAGCACTAGCGGGGATACAAGAGACCCAGTACTTC. Translating gives CASSLALAGIQETQYF.

DNA for the CDR3: TGTGCCAGCAGCTTAGGCCTATTCAGGGAGCAGTTCTTC. Translation gives CASSLGLFREQFF. The chain links TRBV7-9 to TRBJ2-1, with D hard to call. The CDR3 runs to 13 residues. V was cut by 1 base and J by 10 bases, with 11 bases left in between. The germline gives CDR1 SEHNR, CDR2 FQNEAQ (reference sequence).

V usage is TRBV6-5 and J usage is TRBJ1-5; 9 positions match TRBD1. V was pared by 5 bases and J by 6 bases, with 8 bases of the junction left unmatched. The length of the CDR3 is 15 residues. Germline values: CDR1 MNHEY, CDR2 SVGAGI. DNA of the CDR3: TGTGCCAGCAGTCACGAAGGGACAGGGATTCAGCCCCAGCATTTT. Protein: CASSHEGTGIQPQHF.

The chain links TRBV5-4 to TRBJ2-5; TRBD1 agrees at 8 bases. The CDR3 runs to 15 residues. With 5 bases clipped from V and 2 bases from J, the junction kept 8 bases outside the gene matches. Germline CDR1 is SGHNT and CDR2 is YYREEE (reference sequence). CDR3 residues: CASRPGQGVQETQYF. The DNA of the CDR3 is TGTGCCAGCAGACCCGGACAGGGTGTACAAGAGACCCAGTACTTC.

The rearrangement links TRBV27 to TRBJ1-1; D is unresolved. Trimming took 3 bases from V and 1 from J, leaving 9 bases between them. CDR1 is MNHEY, CDR2 SMNVEV, per germline (reference sequence). This CDR3 spans 14 amino acids. CDR3 region: CASSFSIRNTEAFF. CDR3 in DNA: TGTGCCAGCAGTTTTAGTATACGGAACACTGAAGCTTTCTTT.

The chain links TRBV5-1 to TRBJ2-5, with TRBD1 matching over 12 bases. This CDR3 comprises 16 residues. Germline V gene lookup returns CDR1 SGHRS and CDR2 YFSETQ. V lost 3 bases, J lost 3 bases, and 6 bases stayed unmatched. The CDR3 nucleotides are TGCGCCAGCAGCTCAGGGGACAGGGGGCTGAAAGAGACCCAGTACTTC. Its translation is CASSSGDRGLKETQYF.

The rearrangement joins TRBV18 to TRBJ2-2; TRBD2 matches 13 bases. V shed 6 bases and J 7 bases; nucleotides not matched to a gene: 8. Germline values: CDR1 KGHSH, CDR2 LQKENI. CDR3 size: 16 residues. CDR3 bases: TGTGCCAGCTCTCTTCGGACTAGCGGGAGTTTCGGGGAGCTGTTTTTT. Its translation is CASSLRTSGSFGELFF.

The rearrangement links TRBV7-2 to TRBJ2-7; 7 bases fit TRBD1. Trimming took 5 bases from V and 1 from J; bases not matched to a gene: 2. The CDR3 length is 13 residues. Germline values: CDR1 SGHTA, CDR2 FQGNSA. This chain's CDR3 is CASSRDRSYEQYF. In DNA form, the CDR3 reads TGTGCCAGCAGCCGGGACAGATCCTACGAGCAGTACTTC. Full variable domain (outside the CDR3, taken from reference TRBV7-2 and TRBJ2-7): GAGVSQSPSNKVTEKGKDVELRCDPISGHTALYWYRQSLGQGLEFLIYFQGNSAPDKSGLPSDRFSAERTGGSVSTLTIQRTQQEDSAVYLCASSRDRSYEQYFGPGTRLTVT.

This clone was counted a few times. The DNA for the CDR3 is TGCAGCGTTGAGAGGGCTTTCGGCTATGGCTACACCTTC. Encoded protein: CSVERAFGYGYTF. This rearrangement joins TRBV29-1 to TRBJ1-2; D unclear. Trimming cost V 3 bases and J 4 bases, with 12 bases left between them. The CDR3 is 13 amino acids. Germline CDR1 SQVTM, CDR2 ANQGSEA.

The CDR3 sequence: CASKGANTEAFF. CDR3 sequence (DNA): TGTGCCAGCAAAGGAGCGAACACTGAAGCTTTCTTT. The rearrangement links TRBV3-1 (or the pseudogene TRBV3-2) to TRBJ1-1; D is ambiguous. Germline V gene data show CDR1 as LGHDT and CDR2 as YNNKEL (reference sequence). V lost 7 bases to trimming and J lost 1 base, with 7 bases between them. This CDR3 is 12 amino acids long.

This clone turned up a few times. The rearrangement joins TRBV28 to TRBJ2-7, with 7 bases matching TRBD1. CDR3 length: 14 amino acids. V was pared by 6 bases and J by 5 bases, with 10 bases of the junction left unmatched. Germline V lookup: CDR1 MDHEN, CDR2 SYDVKM. The CDR3 reads CASRLQGPLHEQYF. The CDR3 nucleotides are TGTGCCAGCAGATTACAGGGGCCCCTCCACGAGCAGTACTTC. The full variable domain, completed using reference TRBV28 and TRBJ2-7, is DVKVTQSSRYLVKRTGEKVFLECVQDMDHENMFWYRQDPGLGLRLIYFSYDVKMKEKGDIPEGYSVSREKKERFSLILESASTNQTSMYLCASRLQGPLHEQYFGPGTRLTVT.

This clone was seen a handful of times. V is TRBV2 and J is TRBJ1-3; no clear D. The CDR3 sequence is 13 residues long. Germline V gene data show CDR1 as SNHLY and CDR2 as FYNNEI. Trimming took off 9 bases at V and 0 bases at J, with 9 bases between the two ends. CDR3 sequence (DNA): TGTGCCAGTAGTCGGAGCTCTGGAAACACCATATATTTT. This translates into CASSRSSGNTIYF.